Listed here is a single TCR beta chain. The data were taken from a study of T cell changes during pregnancy in multiple sclerosis. Sequencing used immunoSEQ multiplex PCR; TCRdb keeps in-frame clones, though not all of them. The top ten clones hold roughly 0.79% of a sample with about 97,000 clones, approximately 90% of them seen once. The clonotype originates from a female donor in good health, enrolled as a control in a pregnancy study. This specimen consisted of peripheral blood, obtained in the second trimester of pregnancy.

CDR3 loop: CASSSLAGENNEQFF. As DNA, the CDR3 is TGTGCCAGCAGCTCCCTAGCGGGAGAGAACAATGAGCAGTTCTTC. The chain has TRBV5-4 and TRBJ2-1; 10 nucleotides align to TRBD2. Germline V gene data show CDR1 as SGHNT and CDR2 as YYREEE (reference sequence). V gave up 3 bases and J gave up 5 bases; unmatched junction bases: 5. The CDR3 length is 15 residues.